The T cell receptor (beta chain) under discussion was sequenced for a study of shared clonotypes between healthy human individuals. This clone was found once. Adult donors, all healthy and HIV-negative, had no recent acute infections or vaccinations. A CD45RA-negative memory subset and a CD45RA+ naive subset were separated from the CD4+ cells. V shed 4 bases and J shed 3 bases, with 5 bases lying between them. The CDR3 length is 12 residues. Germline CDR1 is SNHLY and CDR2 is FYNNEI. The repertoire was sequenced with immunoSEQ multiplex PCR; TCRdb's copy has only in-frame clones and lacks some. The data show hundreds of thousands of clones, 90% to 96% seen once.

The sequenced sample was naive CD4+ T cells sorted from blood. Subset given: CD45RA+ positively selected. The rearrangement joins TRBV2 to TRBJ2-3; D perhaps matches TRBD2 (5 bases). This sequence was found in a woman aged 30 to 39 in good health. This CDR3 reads CASSGGTDTQYF. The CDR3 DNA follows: TGTGCCAGCAGTGGAGGGACAGATACGCAGTATTTT.